The T cell receptor (beta chain) under discussion was sequenced for a study of CD8 T cells in Susac syndrome. With random hexamers, roughly 0.45 to 1 ug RNA was reverse transcribed. A single record per CDR3 protein comes from TCRdb applying MiXCR to the immunoSEQ multiplex PCR reads. The sample contains about 250,000 distinct CDR3 sequences, around 93% of which appear only once. General observations from the study: The number of individuals included in the study's TCR sequencing and HLA analysis was acknowledged as relatively small.

The J segment lost 5 bases and the V segment lost 0 bases, leaving 2 bases of the junction unmatched. Germline V gene data show CDR1 as SEHNR and CDR2 as FQNEAQ (reference sequence). This CDR3 region has 14 residues. CD8+ and CD4+ T cells from blood underwent TCR beta sequencing. FACS was used to enrich TEMRA cells, whereas the CD8+ and CD4+ T cells were obtained by negative isolation. A remark on this clonotype: Its antigen is unidentified.

The rearrangement uses TRBV7-9 and TRBJ2-7, with 9 bases lining up with TRBD1. Sequenced: CD4+ T cells from PBMCs. This receptor was identified in a human donor with multiple sclerosis. The CDR3 DNA reads as TGTGCCAGCAGCTTAGCCGGGACAGGGAACGAGCAGTACGTC. Translated: CASSLAGTGNEQYV.